This T cell receptor (beta chain) was identified in a study of blood T cell repertoires in COVID-19 (dated by TCRdb to 2018 to 2020). Turning to the overall study: The collaborator samples originated in the United States, Italy and Spain and spanned the acute and convalescent phases of COVID-19. Where available, HLA class I and class II types were taken from metadata supplied by the sample provider and were not determined by assay-based typing. The material from the prospective study consisted of cDNA or gDNA derived from T cells, B-cell-depleted T cells, or PBMCs. Nearly every sample came with metadata listing a de-identified subject ID, COVID-19 status, age in years and sex. Samples were obtained from the ongoing ImmuneRACE study (first 160 participants) and from 1,254 subjects provided by 6 global collaborators. The repertoires were made available in a free public database intended to serve as a resource for research on the immune response to SARS-CoV-2. The dataset comprised deeply sampled blood TCRbeta repertoires from subjects exposed to, actively infected with, or recovered from COVID-19. Overall results and qualifications from the work: How much clinical and demographic metadata was included differed by source and by participant, and the metadata was provided uncurated.

A note on this clone: Its antigen has not been determined. No clone much larger than this one lies a single base away; base qualities are absent.

Participants in the prospective study were aged roughly 18 to 90 years, lived in 24 United States geographic areas, and enrolled through a virtual design. To assign participants to cohorts, the prospective study relied on clinical history that participants themselves reported in a screening survey and a study questionnaire. In the prospective study, whole blood, serum and a nasopharyngeal or oropharyngeal swab were collected from each participant by mobile phlebotomists. Over a roughly two-month period, participants in the prospective study had the option of providing additional blood draws and questionnaires. Before DNA extraction, blood samples from the prospective study were shipped at room temperature or frozen. TCRbeta CDR3 regions were amplified from genomic DNA using the immunoSEQ Assay, a bias-controlled multiplex PCR. The authors processed their data as follows. Within the assay, amplification of reference gene primers was used to estimate how many nucleated cells each sample contained. To quantify the absolute abundance of each unique TCRbeta CDR3 rearrangement, sequence reads were collapsed and filtered. For each sample, productive Simpson clonality was calculated as the square root of Simpson's diversity index over productive rearrangements. TCRdb's version of the immuneACCESS table is confined to in-frame rearrangements and falls short of the full clone set. An unresolved V gene accounts for under half of the shortfall where checked; the remainder is of unknown origin. From that table come the V and J calls and clone size; the DNA was used to work out D and trimming. The sample table holds 230,000 or so clones, of which approximately 90% were seen once. Clones ranked in the top ten supply 2% to 2.5% of the sample.

The CDR3 spans 15 residues, from the cysteine through the phenylalanine. CDR3 DNA only is kept here, 45 bases in frame from base 1. This sequence uses TRBV21-1 and TRBJ2-1; TRBD2 is the table's D call and was not checked against the DNA. TRBV21-1 is an annotated pseudogene. The material sequenced was PBMCs or T cells enriched from blood (not recorded which). The TCR was taken from a woman in her 40s with acute COVID-19. The CDR3 is CASSKLDGGADEQFF. The DNA sequence follows: TGTGCCAGCAGCAAACTTGACGGGGGGGCGGATGAGCAGTTCTTC.